The present entry profiles one TCR beta chain with its context. The antigen remains unidentified. Profiled with immunoSEQ multiplex PCR; TCRdb holds only in-frame clones, not every one. The table shows roughly 1,500 clones, with 20% to 30% occurring only once. These data come from a study of T cells in localized non-small cell lung cancer. The study, taken as a whole, reports: Measurement of T cell clonality placed uninvolved adjacent lung highest, above the level in tumor. Among blood samples, higher T cell density accompanied longer overall survival. Adjacent lung tissue had a median about 52 of the top 100 clones found in the tumor.

CDR1 is WSHSY and CDR2 is SAAADI in the germline V gene. The germline V and J ends were trimmed by 6 bases and 2 bases, with 19 bases remaining between them. The CDR3 spans 16 residues. The specimen comprised normal lung tissue next to the tumor, sampled before any cancer treatment. The receptor was derived from a male donor at least 60 years old with stage I lung adenocarcinoma. V and J are TRBV10-2 and TRBJ1-1; D gene unclear. In nucleotides, the CDR3 is TGCGCCAGCAGCGAGGGAGGGATTGGTGGAAACACTGAAGCTTTCTTT. Its protein product is CASSEGGIGGNTEAFF.